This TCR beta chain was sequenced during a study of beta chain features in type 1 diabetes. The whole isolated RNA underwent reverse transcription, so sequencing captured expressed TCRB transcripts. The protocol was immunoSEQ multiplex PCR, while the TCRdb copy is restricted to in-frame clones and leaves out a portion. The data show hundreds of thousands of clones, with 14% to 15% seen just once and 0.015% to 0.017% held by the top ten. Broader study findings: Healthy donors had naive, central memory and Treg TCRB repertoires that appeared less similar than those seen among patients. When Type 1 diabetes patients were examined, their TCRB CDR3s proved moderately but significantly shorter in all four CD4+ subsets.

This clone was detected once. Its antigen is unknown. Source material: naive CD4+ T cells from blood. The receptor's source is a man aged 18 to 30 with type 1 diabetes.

The CDR3 here is CASSLASGTSGRSEQFF. In nucleotides, the CDR3 is TGTGCCAGCAGCTTAGCCTCCGGGACTAGCGGGAGGAGTGAGCAGTTCTTC. This chain connects TRBV7-8 to TRBJ2-1, with TRBD2 identical over 15 bases. J was trimmed by 9 bases and V by 0 bases; bases with no gene match: 6. There are 17 residues in the CDR3. Germline V gene lookup returns CDR1 SGHVS and CDR2 FQNEAQ.